This is a list of T cell receptor beta chains from one sample in a study of OX40 agonist ivuxolimab in advanced cancers. This table comes from immunoSEQ multiplex PCR, and its TCRdb copy is limited to in-frame clones, with some not included. The data hold about 66,000 clones, with roughly 81% observed a single time. This material consisted of CD4+ or CD8+ T cells sorted from blood, taken in a trial of the OX40 agonist ivuxolimab. Receptors originate from an adult with an advanced solid tumor such as melanoma, head and neck, liver or kidney cancer. Both conserved end residues are part of each CDR3. D genes are given only for firm matches. Rows may omit the clone size; those that give it use once, few, many or a size class.

V gene: TRBV11-2
D gene: NA
clone size: NA
J gene: TRBJ2-7
CDR3 protein: CASSSPRELEQYF
CDR3 DNA: TGTGCCAGCAGCTCCCCCCGGGAGCTCGAGCAGTACTTC

V gene: TRBV4-2
D gene: NA
clone size: NA
J gene: TRBJ1-5
CDR3 protein: CASSPTPSGVSNQPQHF
CDR3 DNA: TGTGCCAGCAGCCCAACTCCCAGCGGGGTTAGCAATCAGCCCCAGCATTTT

V gene: TRBV11-2
D gene: NA
clone size: NA
J gene: TRBJ1-1
CDR3 protein: CASSLDQGGTEAFF
CDR3 DNA: TGTGCCAGCAGCTTAGATCAAGGAGGCACTGAAGCTTTCTTT

V gene: TRBV5-1
D gene: NA
clone size: many
J gene: TRBJ2-7
CDR3 protein: CASSLVGGEQYF
CDR3 DNA: TGCGCCAGCAGCTTGGTGGGGGGCGAGCAGTACTTC

V gene: TRBV5-6
D gene: NA
clone size: NA
J gene: TRBJ2-7
CDR3 protein: CASSFGGPSSYEQYF
CDR3 DNA: TGTGCCAGCAGCTTTGGCGGGCCTAGCTCCTACGAGCAGTACTTC

V gene: TRBV27
D gene: NA
clone size: NA
J gene: TRBJ2-2
CDR3 protein: CASSLSGRVFTGELFF
CDR3 DNA: TGTGCCAGCAGTTTATCGGGCAGGGTTTTCACCGGGGAGCTGTTTTTT

V gene: TRBV5-8
D gene: NA
clone size: NA
J gene: TRBJ1-5
CDR3 protein: CASSPWGSDRAQHF
CDR3 DNA: TGTGCCAGCAGCCCGTGGGGGTCCGATCGAGCCCAGCATTTT

V gene: TRBV7-2
D gene: NA
clone size: NA
J gene: TRBJ2-7
CDR3 protein: CASSLVLGGGYEQYF
CDR3 DNA: TGTGCCAGCAGCTTAGTTCTCGGGGGCGGTTACGAGCAGTACTTC

V gene: TRBV9
D gene: NA
clone size: few
J gene: TRBJ1-6
CDR3 protein: CASSADLWGSPLHF
CDR3 DNA: TGTGCCAGCAGCGCAGACCTCTGGGGGTCACCCCTCCACTTT

V gene: TRBV7-3
D gene: TRBD2
clone size: NA
J gene: TRBJ2-1
CDR3 protein: CASSLKGLAGGYSYNEQFF
CDR3 DNA: TGTGCCAGCAGCTTAAAAGGACTAGCGGGAGGATATTCCTACAATGAGCAGTTCTTC

V gene: TRBV6-1
D gene: NA
clone size: NA
J gene: TRBJ2-6
CDR3 protein: CASSFAGAGANVLTF
CDR3 DNA: TGTGCCAGCAGTTTCGCGGGGGCGGGGGCCAACGTCCTGACTTTC

V gene: TRBV5-1
D gene: TRBD2
clone size: NA
J gene: TRBJ2-7
CDR3 protein: CASSLDPGGPYEQYF
CDR3 DNA: TGCGCCAGCAGCTTGGACCCGGGAGGGCCCTACGAGCAGTACTTC

V gene: TRBV30
D gene: NA
clone size: NA
J gene: TRBJ2-3
CDR3 protein: CAWNRDGGTDTQYF
CDR3 DNA: TGTGCCTGGAACAGGGACGGTGGCACAGATACGCAGTATTTT

V gene: TRBV7-3
D gene: NA
clone size: NA
J gene: TRBJ1-1
CDR3 protein: CASSSRGGTEAFF
CDR3 DNA: TGTGCCAGCAGCTCGCGCGGGGGCACTGAAGCTTTCTTT

V gene: TRBV28
D gene: TRBD1
clone size: NA
J gene: TRBJ1-1
CDR3 protein: CASSPGPGQGLRAFF
CDR3 DNA: TGTGCCAGCAGTCCCGGGCCTGGACAGGGCCTGAGAGCTTTCTTT

V gene: TRBV7-9
D gene: NA
clone size: NA
J gene: TRBJ1-1
CDR3 protein: CASSLGRAAGAFF
CDR3 DNA: TGTGCCAGCAGCTTAGGTCGGGCCGCTGGAGCTTTCTTT

V gene: TRBV30
D gene: NA
clone size: few
J gene: TRBJ1-2
CDR3 protein: CAWSTGIHGYTF
CDR3 DNA: TGTGCCTGGAGTACTGGGATTCACGGCTACACCTTC

V gene: TRBV18
D gene: NA
clone size: NA
J gene: TRBJ1-1
CDR3 protein: CASSPNGLGGLGTEAFF
CDR3 DNA: TGTGCCAGCTCACCTAACGGGTTGGGCGGTTTGGGCACTGAAGCTTTCTTT

V gene: TRBV7-9
D gene: NA
clone size: NA
J gene: TRBJ2-5
CDR3 protein: CASSLGTGIQETQYF
CDR3 DNA: TGTGCCAGCAGCTTAGGAACAGGCATCCAAGAGACCCAGTACTTC

V gene: TRBV5-1
D gene: TRBD2
clone size: NA
J gene: TRBJ2-2
CDR3 protein: CASSFKTSHTGELFF
CDR3 DNA: TGCGCCAGCAGCTTCAAGACTAGCCACACCGGGGAGCTGTTTTTT

V gene: TRBV4-2
D gene: TRBD1
clone size: NA
J gene: TRBJ1-1
CDR3 protein: CASSQPPGQGMNTEAFF
CDR3 DNA: TGTGCCAGCAGCCAACCCCCGGGACAGGGGATGAACACTGAAGCTTTCTTT

V gene: TRBV9
D gene: NA
clone size: NA
J gene: TRBJ1-3
CDR3 protein: CASSVQPGNTIYF
CDR3 DNA: TGTGCCAGCAGCGTCCAGCCGGGAAACACCATATATTTT

V gene: TRBV21-1
D gene: NA
clone size: NA
J gene: TRBJ2-5
CDR3 protein: CASSKALQPPGTQETQYF
CDR3 DNA: TGTGCCAGCAGCAAAGCGCTACAGCCGCCCGGCACCCAAGAGACCCAGTACTTC

V gene: TRBV19
D gene: NA
clone size: once
J gene: TRBJ2-7
CDR3 protein: CASSIVGVRDEQYF
CDR3 DNA: TGTGCCAGTAGTATAGTGGGGGTCCGCGACGAGCAGTACTTC

V gene: TRBV19
D gene: TRBD1
clone size: NA
J gene: TRBJ1-1
CDR3 protein: CASSIVDRAPEAFF
CDR3 DNA: TGTGCCAGTAGTATAGTCGACAGGGCCCCTGAAGCTTTCTTT

V gene: TRBV4-1
D gene: NA
clone size: NA
J gene: TRBJ2-1
CDR3 protein: CASSPTGGAWREFSEQFF
CDR3 DNA: TGCGCCAGCAGCCCCACAGGGGGGGCATGGCGGGAGTTCAGTGAGCAGTTCTTC

V gene: TRBV5-1
D gene: TRBD2
clone size: once
J gene: TRBJ2-1
CDR3 protein: CASTTVAGVINEQFF
CDR3 DNA: TGCGCCAGCACTACCGTAGCGGGGGTAATCAATGAGCAGTTCTTC

V gene: TRBV29-1
D gene: NA
clone size: NA
J gene: TRBJ2-1
CDR3 protein: CSVEPSGKREQFF
CDR3 DNA: TGCAGCGTTGAGCCCAGCGGCAAGCGGGAGCAGTTCTTC

V gene: TRBV28
D gene: NA
clone size: NA
J gene: TRBJ1-1
CDR3 protein: CASSLGRAEAFF
CDR3 DNA: TGTGCCAGCAGTTTAGGAAGAGCCGAAGCTTTCTTT

V gene: TRBV13
D gene: NA
clone size: NA
J gene: TRBJ2-7
CDR3 protein: CASSLGQIIYEQYF
CDR3 DNA: TGTGCCAGCAGCTTAGGGCAGATAATTTACGAGCAGTACTTC

V gene: TRBV14
D gene: NA
clone size: few
J gene: TRBJ1-1
CDR3 protein: CASSQRQAGNTEAFF
CDR3 DNA: TGTGCCAGCAGCCAACGACAGGCCGGGAACACTGAAGCTTTCTTT

V gene: TRBV5-4
D gene: NA
clone size: NA
J gene: TRBJ2-7
CDR3 protein: CASSSFEDQAYEQYF
CDR3 DNA: TGTGCCAGCAGCTCATTCGAGGACCAAGCTTACGAGCAGTACTTC

V gene: TRBV27
D gene: NA
clone size: NA
J gene: TRBJ2-5
CDR3 protein: CASSFQETQYF
CDR3 DNA: TGTGCCAGCAGTTTTCAAGAGACCCAGTACTTC

V gene: TRBV7-9
D gene: TRBD1
clone size: NA
J gene: TRBJ2-7
CDR3 protein: CASGDRGSSYEQYF
CDR3 DNA: TGTGCCAGCGGCGACAGGGGAAGCTCCTACGAGCAGTACTTC

V gene: TRBV7-8
D gene: NA
clone size: NA
J gene: TRBJ1-2
CDR3 protein: CASSERPSGDYGYTF
CDR3 DNA: TGTGCCAGCAGCGAAAGACCCTCTGGCGACTATGGCTACACCTTC

V gene: TRBV29-1
D gene: NA
clone size: NA
J gene: TRBJ2-1
CDR3 protein: CSVAVQAIEQFF
CDR3 DNA: TGCAGCGTTGCTGTCCAGGCCATTGAGCAGTTCTTC

V gene: TRBV19
D gene: TRBD1
clone size: NA
J gene: TRBJ1-2
CDR3 protein: CASSMGTGYDYTF
CDR3 DNA: TGTGCCAGTAGTATGGGGACAGGTTATGACTACACCTTC

V gene: TRBV11-2
D gene: TRBD1
clone size: NA
J gene: TRBJ2-2
CDR3 protein: CASSSNRDRVSGELFF
CDR3 DNA: TGTGCCAGCAGCTCCAACCGGGACAGGGTTTCCGGGGAGCTGTTTTTT

V gene: TRBV21-1
D gene: NA
clone size: NA
J gene: TRBJ2-3
CDR3 protein: CASSPGLPFTDTQYF
CDR3 DNA: TGTGCCAGCTCCCCAGGCCTGCCCTTCACAGATACGCAGTATTTT

V gene: TRBV28
D gene: NA
clone size: NA
J gene: TRBJ2-7
CDR3 protein: CASSTPGDGDRHEQYF
CDR3 DNA: TGTGCCAGCAGTACTCCGGGAGACGGGGACCGGCACGAGCAGTACTTC

V gene: TRBV28
D gene: TRBD1
clone size: NA
J gene: TRBJ2-5
CDR3 protein: CASSSMTGGQETQYF
CDR3 DNA: TGTGCCAGCAGTTCCATGACAGGGGGACAGGAGACCCAGTACTTC

V gene: TRBV30
D gene: NA
clone size: NA
J gene: TRBJ2-3
CDR3 protein: CAWSGGQTSTDTQYF
CDR3 DNA: TGTGCCTGGAGTGGCGGACAAACTAGCACAGATACGCAGTATTTT

V gene: TRBV4-1
D gene: NA
clone size: NA
J gene: TRBJ1-2
CDR3 protein: CASSQDWRAYYGYTF
CDR3 DNA: TGCGCCAGCAGCCAAGATTGGAGGGCCTACTATGGCTACACCTTC

V gene: TRBV10-2
D gene: NA
clone size: NA
J gene: TRBJ2-5
CDR3 protein: CASINPLTETQYF
CDR3 DNA: TGCGCCAGCATTAATCCGCTAACCGAGACCCAGTACTTC

V gene: TRBV30
D gene: TRBD1
clone size: few
J gene: TRBJ1-1
CDR3 protein: CAWSDGQGETPEAFF
CDR3 DNA: TGTGCCTGGAGCGATGGACAGGGAGAAACCCCTGAAGCTTTCTTT

V gene: TRBV7-9
D gene: NA
clone size: NA
J gene: TRBJ2-1
CDR3 protein: CASSFHEQFF
CDR3 DNA: TGTGCCAGCAGCTTCCATGAGCAGTTCTTC

V gene: TRBV12-5
D gene: NA
clone size: NA
J gene: TRBJ2-1
CDR3 protein: CASSSYNEQFF
CDR3 DNA: TGTGCTAGTAGTTCCTACAATGAGCAGTTCTTC

V gene: TRBV15
D gene: TRBD1
clone size: NA
J gene: TRBJ2-7
CDR3 protein: CATSRDRDRGREQYF
CDR3 DNA: TGTGCCACCAGCAGAGATCGCGACAGGGGCCGCGAGCAGTACTTC

V gene: TRBV5-1
D gene: TRBD1
clone size: NA
J gene: TRBJ2-3
CDR3 protein: CASSRYRGPSTDTQYF
CDR3 DNA: TGCGCCAGCAGCAGGTACAGGGGGCCAAGCACAGATACGCAGTATTTT

V gene: TRBV11-2
D gene: NA
clone size: NA
J gene: TRBJ1-4
CDR3 protein: CASSFVTNEKLFF
CDR3 DNA: TGTGCCAGCAGCTTCGTAACTAATGAAAAACTGTTTTTT

V gene: TRBV10-3
D gene: NA
clone size: NA
J gene: TRBJ1-3
CDR3 protein: CAAGEGFSGNTIYF
CDR3 DNA: TGTGCCGCCGGGGAAGGGTTCTCTGGAAACACCATATATTTT

V gene: TRBV7-3
D gene: TRBD2
clone size: NA
J gene: TRBJ2-5
CDR3 protein: CASSSRPSTSGLYQETQYF
CDR3 DNA: TGTGCCAGCAGCTCACGTCCATCGACTAGCGGTCTTTACCAAGAGACCCAGTACTTC

V gene: TRBV11-3
D gene: NA
clone size: NA
J gene: TRBJ2-1
CDR3 protein: CASERGTPRGEQFF
CDR3 DNA: TGTGCCAGCGAGAGGGGGACTCCCCGCGGTGAGCAGTTCTTC

V gene: TRBV2
D gene: TRBD1
clone size: once
J gene: TRBJ1-1
CDR3 protein: CASSLRTGHTEAFF
CDR3 DNA: TGTGCCAGCAGTTTGCGGACAGGGCACACTGAAGCTTTCTTT

V gene: TRBV7-9
D gene: NA
clone size: NA
J gene: TRBJ1-6
CDR3 protein: CASSSGPYNSPLHF
CDR3 DNA: TGTGCCAGCAGCTCCGGTCCCTATAATTCACCCCTCCACTTT

V gene: TRBV6-6
D gene: NA
clone size: NA
J gene: TRBJ2-7
CDR3 protein: CASSLGRDYEQYF
CDR3 DNA: TGTGCCAGCAGCTTGGGGCGGGATTACGAGCAGTACTTC

V gene: TRBV30
D gene: TRBD2
clone size: few
J gene: TRBJ2-1
CDR3 protein: CAWSRSGRAYNEQFF
CDR3 DNA: TGTGCCTGGAGCAGAAGCGGGAGGGCTTACAATGAGCAGTTCTTC

V gene: TRBV18
D gene: NA
clone size: NA
J gene: TRBJ1-4
CDR3 protein: CASSPYSPGQINEKLFF
CDR3 DNA: TGTGCCAGCTCACCGTACTCCCCTGGACAGATAAATGAAAAACTGTTTTTT